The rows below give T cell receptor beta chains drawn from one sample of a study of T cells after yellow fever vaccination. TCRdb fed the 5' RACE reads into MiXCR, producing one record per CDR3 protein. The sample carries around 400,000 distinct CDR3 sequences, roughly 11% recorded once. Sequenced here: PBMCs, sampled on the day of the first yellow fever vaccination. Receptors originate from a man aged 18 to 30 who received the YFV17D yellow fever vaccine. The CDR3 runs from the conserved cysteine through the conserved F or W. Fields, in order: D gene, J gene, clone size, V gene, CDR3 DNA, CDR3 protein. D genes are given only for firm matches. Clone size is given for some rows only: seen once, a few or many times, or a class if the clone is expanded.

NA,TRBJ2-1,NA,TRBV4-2,TGTGCCGGCACGAGCCGGGGGAGCTCCTACAATGAGCAGTTCTTC,CAGTSRGSSYNEQFF
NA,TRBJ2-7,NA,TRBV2,TGTGCCAGCAGTGAAAGGCAGTACTACGAGCAGTACTTC,CASSERQYYEQYF
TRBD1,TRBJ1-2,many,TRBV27,TGTGCCAGCAAACCAGGGGGTGCTTTTGGCTACACCTTC,CASKPGGAFGYTF
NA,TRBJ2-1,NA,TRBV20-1,TGCAGTGCTAGCTACAATGAGCAGTTCTTC,CSASYNEQFF
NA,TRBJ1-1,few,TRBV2,TGTGCCAGCAGCGTGACTGTTCAAGAAGCTTTCTTT,CASSVTVQEAFF
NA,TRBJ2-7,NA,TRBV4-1,TGCGCCAGCAGCCAAGATGCGGGGCAGGCCAACTACGAGCAGTACTTC,CASSQDAGQANYEQYF
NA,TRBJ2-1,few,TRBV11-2,TGTGCCAGCAGCTTAGACGGGGGGCTATACAATGAGCAGTTCTTC,CASSLDGGLYNEQFF
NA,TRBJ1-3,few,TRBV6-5,TGTGCCAGCAGTTACTCCAGGGGAAACACCATATATTTT,CASSYSRGNTIYF
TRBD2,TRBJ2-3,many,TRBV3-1,TGTGCCAGCAGCCCTAGCGGGGGTCCCACAGATACGCAGTATTTT,CASSPSGGPTDTQYF
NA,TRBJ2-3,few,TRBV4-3,TGCGCCAGCAGCCCACGAATACGCAGGGCCCTCACAGATACGCAGTATTTT,CASSPRIRRALTDTQYF
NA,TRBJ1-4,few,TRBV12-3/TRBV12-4,TGTGCCAGCAGTTTACGAGGGCCAAATGAAAAACTGTTTTTT,CASSLRGPNEKLFF
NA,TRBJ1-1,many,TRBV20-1,TGCAGTGCTAGACCCCTGCCCCCGGACGGTGAAGCTTTCTTT,CSARPLPPDGEAFF
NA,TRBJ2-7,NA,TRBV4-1,TGCGCCAGCAGCCAAGAGGACCTCAATCTTTCCTACGAGCAGTACTTC,CASSQEDLNLSYEQYF
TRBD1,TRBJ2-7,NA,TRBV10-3,TGTGCCATCAGGGGACAGGGTGTCGAGCAGTACTTC,CAIRGQGVEQYF
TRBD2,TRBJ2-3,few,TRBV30,TGTGCCTGGAGTGCAATCTTAAGCGGGGTTACAGATACGCAGTATTTT,CAWSAILSGVTDTQYF
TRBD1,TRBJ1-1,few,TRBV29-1,TGCAGCGTGACAGGGAGGACGTACACTGAAGCTTTCTTT,CSVTGRTYTEAFF
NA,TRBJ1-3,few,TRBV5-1,TGCGCCAGCAGCGCAAACTTTGGACAGCTGGACACCATATATTTT,CASSANFGQLDTIYF
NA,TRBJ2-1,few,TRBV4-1,TGCGCCAGCAGCCAAGGCCGGGGGCCCTACAATGAGCAGTTCTTC,CASSQGRGPYNEQFF
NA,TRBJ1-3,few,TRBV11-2,TGTGCCAGCAGCTCCCAGACAGGAAGGGGAAACACCATATATTTT,CASSSQTGRGNTIYF
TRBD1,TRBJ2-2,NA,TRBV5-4,TGTGCCAGCAGCTTCGGACAGGGGTACAACACCGGGGAGCTGTTTTTT,CASSFGQGYNTGELFF
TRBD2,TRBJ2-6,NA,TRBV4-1,TGCGCCAGCAGCCAAGAGATAACCGGGGGGGCAGTAGGGGCCAACGTCCTGACTTTC,CASSQEITGGAVGANVLTF
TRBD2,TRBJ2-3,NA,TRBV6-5,TGTGCCAGCAGTTACTGGGGCGGGGGGGTGGCAGATACGCAGTATTTT,CASSYWGGGVADTQYF
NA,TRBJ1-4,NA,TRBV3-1,TGTGCCAGCAGCCAAGTCACGGCCTTAGGTGGAAAACTGTTTTTT,CASSQVTALGGKLFF
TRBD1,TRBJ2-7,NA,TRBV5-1,TGCGCCAGCAGCTCCTGGACAGGGGGCTCCTACGAGCAGTACTTC,CASSSWTGGSYEQYF
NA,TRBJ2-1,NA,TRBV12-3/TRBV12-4,TGTGCCAGCAGTTCCGATGGAAGAGGTGAGCAGTTCTTC,CASSSDGRGEQFF
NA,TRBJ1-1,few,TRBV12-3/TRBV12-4,TGTGCCAGCAGAACGGACAGGAACACTGAAGCTTTCTTT,CASRTDRNTEAFF
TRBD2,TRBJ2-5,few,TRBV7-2,TGTGCCAGCAGCTTCGGGACTAAAGAGACCCAGTACTTC,CASSFGTKETQYF
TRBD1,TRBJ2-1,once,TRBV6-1,TGTGCCAGCACTACAGGGGGCTTGAATGAGCAGTTCTTC,CASTTGGLNEQFF
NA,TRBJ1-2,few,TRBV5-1,TGCGCCAGCAGCTTGGGTCGGCCTCTTGGGGTTAACTATGGCTACACCTTC,CASSLGRPLGVNYGYTF
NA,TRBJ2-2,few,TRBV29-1,TGCAGCGTTGAACTGCGGGCCGGGGAGCTGTTTTTT,CSVELRAGELFF
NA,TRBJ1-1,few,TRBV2,TGTGCCAGCAGGGTTCTAGGACCGAACACTGAAGCTTTCTTT,CASRVLGPNTEAFF
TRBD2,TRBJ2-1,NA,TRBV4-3,TGCGCCAGCAGCCAGAACCCTAGCGGGACTTACAATGAGCAGTTCTTC,CASSQNPSGTYNEQFF
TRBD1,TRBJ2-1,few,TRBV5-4,TGTGCCAGCAGCGCGATTGGGACAGGGTACAATGAGCAGTTCTTC,CASSAIGTGYNEQFF
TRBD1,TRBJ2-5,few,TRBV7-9,TGTGCCAGCAGCTTCGGGACAGGGCGCGAGACCCAGTACTTC,CASSFGTGRETQYF
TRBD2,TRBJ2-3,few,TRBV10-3,TGTGCCATCGGGACTAGCGAAGCAGATACGCAGTATTTT,CAIGTSEADTQYF
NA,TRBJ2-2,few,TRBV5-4,TGTGCCACTAGTTGGGGGCTATTGAACACCGGGGAGCTGTTTTTT,CATSWGLLNTGELFF
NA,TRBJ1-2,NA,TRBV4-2,TGTGCCAGCAGCCCTCGAAGGGCGGATGGCTACACCTTC,CASSPRRADGYTF
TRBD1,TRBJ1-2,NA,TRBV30,TGTGCCTGGAGTGTACTGAAGGCAGGGGGAGGGTATGGCTACACCTTC,CAWSVLKAGGGYGYTF
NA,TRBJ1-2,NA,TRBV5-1,TGCGCCAGCAGCTTGGAGTCGTCAGCCTATGGCTACACCTTC,CASSLESSAYGYTF
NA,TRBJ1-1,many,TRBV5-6,TGTGCCAGCAGCTTGGGACAGTACACTGAAGCTTTCTTT,CASSLGQYTEAFF
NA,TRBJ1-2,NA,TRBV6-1,TGTGCCAGCAACCCCCTTCTTCAGAGGCGGGGCTACACCTTC,CASNPLLQRRGYTF
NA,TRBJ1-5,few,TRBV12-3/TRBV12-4,TGTGCCAGCAGTTTATCTGGGAAAAGTCAGCCCCAGCATTTT,CASSLSGKSQPQHF
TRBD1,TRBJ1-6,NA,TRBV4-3,TGCGCCAGCAGCCAAGCCCTCGGACAGGGGGCCTATTCACCCCTCCACTTT,CASSQALGQGAYSPLHF
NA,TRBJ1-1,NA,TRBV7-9,TGTGCCAGCAGCGCCTCAGGCCGACGGGTCACTGAAGCTTTCTTT,CASSASGRRVTEAFF
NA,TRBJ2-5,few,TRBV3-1,TGTGCCAGCAGCCATGTCCTGGCGGGGGCCTCCATTTCCCAGTACTTC,CASSHVLAGASISQYF